The rows below give T cell receptor beta chains drawn from one sample of a study of CXCR3-negative and CXCR3-positive naive CD8 T cells. TCRdb reprocessed the 5' RACE reads; each CDR3 protein has one entry and no DNA is given. The record lists around 130,000 distinct CDR3 sequences, of which the ten most abundant hold roughly 0.59%. Sequenced input: naive CXCR3+ CD8+ T cells from blood. Every receptor here comes from a human donor in good health. Some clones in this sample may be carry-over from other donors' samples. CDR3s include the opening cysteine and the closing phenylalanine or tryptophan.

v_call	j_call	cdr3_aa
TRBV11-2	TRBJ1-3	CASSLLESVNSGNTIYF
TRBV7-9	TRBJ1-1	CASSLSFPDEAFF
TRBV10-3	TRBJ2-7	CAISDPGQGAIEQYF
TRBV12-3/TRBV12-4	TRBJ2-1	CASTPGGGGYNEQFF
TRBV5-6	TRBJ2-3	CASSLTSGRADTQYF
TRBV9	TRBJ1-3	CASSEQANSGNTIYF
TRBV12-3/TRBV12-4	TRBJ2-2	CASSLQRSTGELFF
TRBV4-3	TRBJ2-1	CASSQDGLLAGGAVRNEQFF
TRBV4-3	TRBJ1-1	CASSQSHQGNTEAFF
TRBV7-3	TRBJ2-3	CASSSDLPDTQYF
TRBV9	TRBJ1-5	CASSVVPNQPQHF
TRBV6-2/TRBV6-3	TRBJ2-3	CASSSPSPATDTQYF
TRBV5-1	TRBJ1-1	CASSSPGTNTEAFF
TRBV7-9	TRBJ2-7	CASSTGLPNAGYEQYF
TRBV29-1	TRBJ2-7	CSVSPQGTYEQYF
TRBV9	TRBJ2-1	CASSGHGGADYNEQFF
TRBV7-9	TRBJ2-5	CASSFLEQGAEETQYF
TRBV29-1	TRBJ1-1	CSAAGAVNTEAFF
TRBV3-1	TRBJ2-7	CASSQGPNEQYF
TRBV28	TRBJ2-5	CASSLGSSEETQYF
TRBV29-1	TRBJ2-6	CSVEGGDSGANVLTF
TRBV4-1	TRBJ2-2	CASSQVLGTTNTGELFF
TRBV6-5	TRBJ2-7	CASSYSAGYEQYF
TRBV29-1	TRBJ1-1	CSTVEANTEAFF
TRBV30	TRBJ2-7	CAWSVQTGYEQYF
TRBV29-1	TRBJ2-7	CSVDDSSPYEQYF
TRBV5-1	TRBJ2-3	CASSLASLATDTQYF
TRBV7-9	TRBJ1-2	CASSSQTDPDALNYGYTF
TRBV20-1	TRBJ1-4	CSARWTVTNEKLFF
TRBV29-1	TRBJ2-7	CSVLWGERAGDEQYF
TRBV12-5	TRBJ2-7	CASGLGAFYEQYF
TRBV28	TRBJ2-4	CASHRADKNIQYF
TRBV5-1	TRBJ2-5	CASGVQETQYF
TRBV20-1	TRBJ2-1	CSARDLAGVVYNEQFF
TRBV29-1	TRBJ2-2	CSVGQLNTGELFF
TRBV11-3	TRBJ1-1	CASSLEAHTEAFF
TRBV7-3	TRBJ2-3	CASRLRAPCTDTQYF
TRBV28	TRBJ2-1	CASSLDDNEQFF
TRBV11-2	TRBJ2-3	CASSPWTTTDTQYF
TRBV6-6	TRBJ2-2	CASSYSVANTGELFF
TRBV7-2	TRBJ1-5	CASSLEVWGNQPQHF
TRBV29-1	TRBJ1-5	CSVAQGGQPQHF
TRBV15	TRBJ1-1	CATSRDLSPFLNTEAFF
TRBV4-2	TRBJ1-2	CASSQGGGGSYGYTF
TRBV5-1	TRBJ2-2	CASSLGTIRSTGELFF
TRBV7-6	TRBJ2-1	CASSLGAGYNEQFF